This is a list of T cell receptor beta chains from one sample in a study of blood T cell repertoires in COVID-19. Produced via immunoSEQ multiplex PCR; TCRdb's table is partial and in-frame only. The table has 200,000 to 300,000 clones, 87% seen once; the top ten hold roughly 3%. Source material: peripheral blood. Receptors were obtained from a man younger than 35 with active or convalescent COVID-19. CDR3s include the opening cysteine and the closing phenylalanine or tryptophan. The D gene is left open where the match is weak.

d_call: .
v_call: TRBV5-8
cdr3_aa: CASSYDYDGYEQYF

d_call: .
v_call: TRBV18
cdr3_aa: CASSNTGSPLESAQYF

d_call: .
v_call: TRBV7-2
cdr3_aa: CASSLLSPMSDQPQHF

d_call: .
v_call: TRBV18
cdr3_aa: CASSPDYLNTGELFF

d_call: TRBD1
v_call: TRBV7-6
cdr3_aa: CASSLARGRETEAFF

d_call: .
v_call: TRBV29-1
cdr3_aa: CSVGRGEGGYTF

d_call: TRBD1
v_call: TRBV7-3
cdr3_aa: CASSPRTGSTPQYF

d_call: .
v_call: TRBV5-6
cdr3_aa: CASSRVRGELFF

d_call: TRBD1
v_call: TRBV27
cdr3_aa: CASRDGTVNQKLFF

d_call: .
v_call: TRBV7-9
cdr3_aa: CASSSSGYGEKLFF

d_call: TRBD1
v_call: TRBV30
cdr3_aa: CAWSVTGGGVNIQYF

d_call: .
v_call: TRBV4-1
cdr3_aa: CASSQQTGSTDTQYF

d_call: TRBD2
v_call: TRBV7-9
cdr3_aa: CASSRAGTSGTDTQYF

d_call: .
v_call: TRBV9
cdr3_aa: CASSVGGGYNEQFF

d_call: .
v_call: TRBV5-1
cdr3_aa: CASSSTGDYGYTF

d_call: .
v_call: TRBV18
cdr3_aa: CASSPSGTPTYEQYF

d_call: .
v_call: TRBV18
cdr3_aa: CASSPLGDSSYGYTF

d_call: .
v_call: TRBV21-1
cdr3_aa: CASVRSGNEQFF

d_call: .
v_call: TRBV2
cdr3_aa: CASSERQGFSYTF

d_call: .
v_call: TRBV28
cdr3_aa: CASSFLRGRGGNTIYF

d_call: .
v_call: TRBV15
cdr3_aa: CATSRDRRIANYGYTF

d_call: TRBD2
v_call: TRBV9
cdr3_aa: CASSGSGRRGRDTQYF

d_call: TRBD2
v_call: TRBV10-2
cdr3_aa: CASSDRGVRSDTQYF

d_call: .
v_call: TRBV7-2
cdr3_aa: CASSLESVVLNTEAFF

d_call: .
v_call: TRBV7-2
cdr3_aa: CASSLFGGPGYEQYF

d_call: .
v_call: TRBV24-1
cdr3_aa: CATSKASVGETQYF

d_call: TRBD1
v_call: TRBV28
cdr3_aa: CASSFPGTGGEKLFF

d_call: .
v_call: TRBV30
cdr3_aa: CAWSRGILGTGELFF

d_call: TRBD1
v_call: TRBV29-1
cdr3_aa: CSGKKTGGEEDGYTF

d_call: .
v_call: TRBV6-4
cdr3_aa: CASSLLVGNEQFF

d_call: .
v_call: TRBV5-1
cdr3_aa: CASSYWTNMNTEAFF

d_call: .
v_call: TRBV5-6
cdr3_aa: CASSLLAKANYGYTF

d_call: .
v_call: TRBV10-1
cdr3_aa: CASSPGAPNYGYTF

d_call: .
v_call: TRBV27
cdr3_aa: CASSLGGGTEAFF

d_call: .
v_call: TRBV27
cdr3_aa: CASSPTGRGDTEAFF

d_call: .
v_call: TRBV15
cdr3_aa: CATTVARSAEAFF

d_call: TRBD2
v_call: TRBV6-2/TRBV6-3
cdr3_aa: CASSLPGGLYEQYF

d_call: .
v_call: TRBV6-5
cdr3_aa: CASSRQDTQYF

d_call: .
v_call: TRBV6-5
cdr3_aa: CASRSRPIWKAFF

d_call: .
v_call: TRBV9
cdr3_aa: CASSPLVGRQYF

d_call: TRBD1
v_call: TRBV3-1/TRBV3-2
cdr3_aa: CASSLGTVAQPQHF

d_call: TRBD1
v_call: TRBV27
cdr3_aa: CASSFDRDGEQYF

d_call: .
v_call: TRBV11-3
cdr3_aa: CASSRDSYEQYF

d_call: .
v_call: TRBV5-1
cdr3_aa: CASSLTGVNNSPLHF

d_call: .
v_call: TRBV28
cdr3_aa: CASREYNEKLFF

d_call: TRBD1
v_call: TRBV10-3
cdr3_aa: CAIKTTGSPEAFF

d_call: TRBD2
v_call: TRBV7-7
cdr3_aa: CASSLELAGTQYF

d_call: TRBD2
v_call: TRBV5-1
cdr3_aa: CASSLDLLAGGPPYNEQFF